This TCR beta chain was sequenced in a study of blood T cells in healthy people across ages. The study, taken as a whole, reports: More naive CD4+ cells and higher diversity were found in long-lived than in aged donors. Older individuals had lower TCR beta diversity per million T cells (the decline was roughly linear).

The germline V and J ends were trimmed by 7 bases and 10 bases, with 17 bases remaining between them. The CDR3 runs to 12 residues. In germline, CDR1 is SQVTM, CDR2 ANQGSEA. Per-sample PBMC isolation yielded at least 7 million cells. For the second PCR, which ran for roughly 7 to 11 cycles, a sample-barcoded 5' primer and a J-beta primer mix were used. TCRdb redid the calling of the 5' RACE reads with MiXCR, one entry per CDR3 protein. The table lists hundreds of thousands of distinct CDR3 sequences, approximately 50% of them singletons, with roughly a third in the top ten. There are a few counts of this clonotype. Its antigen is unknown.

Sequenced input: blood. The chain links TRBV29-1 to TRBJ2-1, with D perhaps TRBD1 (5 bases). This receptor was taken from a woman in her sixties in good health. CDR3 nucleotides: TGCAGCGCTGATATATTTTACAGGGAGCAGTTCTTC. Encoded protein: CSADIFYREQFF.